The clone carrying this T cell receptor beta chain was detected a few times. This record belongs to a study of T-cell memory formation after mild COVID-19. A single record per CDR3 protein comes from TCRdb applying MiXCR to the 5' RACE reads. Of approximately 570,000 distinct CDR3 sequences listed, under 20% are singletons. The sequence came from an adult woman who had mild COVID-19 (a few samples of this study predate the infection). Cell type and time point are not known. Sequenced input: PBMCs or a T cell subset sorted from them (not recorded which).

The chain's CDR3 is CASSLGQRGQGDTQYF. In DNA, the CDR3 is TGCGCCAGCAGCTTGGGACAGCGGGGACAGGGGGATACGCAGTATTTT. This chain links TRBV5-1 with TRBJ2-3; 10 bases map to TRBD1. CDR1 and CDR2 from the germline V gene are SGHRS and YFSETQ. J lost 6 bases, V lost 0 bases, and 7 bases had no gene match. There are 16 residues in the CDR3.